This T cell receptor beta chain was found in a study of shared clonotypes between healthy human individuals. On the study more broadly: CD4 naive and memory got three plates each, CD8 naive two, CD8 memory one. The study, taken as a whole, reports: Memory subsets generally showed lower estimated richness than naive subsets.

Sorted-subset replicate PCRs used 150 to 200 ng DNA, tens of thousands of T cell genomes. In the original processing: Owing to the provision of junction-only sequences devoid of quality scores by immunoSEQ, filtering differed. Data came from immunoSEQ multiplex PCR; TCRdb stores just in-frame clones and leaves some out. V and J calls and clone size are given by that table; D and trimming were obtained from the DNA. This table has roughly 2,000,000 clones, 90% to 95% appearing once. As regards this clone: Its antigen is unidentified.

Naivety among CD8 cells was defined by CD45RO negativity and positive CCR7 selection, thereby excluding terminally differentiated effector memory CD45RA+ cells. There are 18 residues in the CDR3. CDR1 is LGHNT, CDR2 FRNRAP, per germline. Trimming removed 0 bases at V and 0 bases at J, with 17 bases between. This sequence originates from a man younger than 30 in good health. Some clones in this sample may be carry-over from other donors' samples. The chain uses TRBV12-5 and TRBJ1-2, with D possibly TRBD1 on 5 matching bases. Sample: naive CD8+ T cells from PBMCs. CDR3 sequence: CASGLVYPTGTANYGYTF. The CDR3 nucleotides read TGTGCTAGTGGTTTGGTTTATCCGACCGGGACGGCTAACTATGGCTACACCTTC.